The 20 T cell receptor beta chains below were found in one sample sequenced in a study of T cell repertoires in cytomegalovirus infection. TCRdb recomputed calls from the reads with MiXCR, one row per CDR3 protein. The sample gives 500,000 to 600,000 distinct CDR3 sequences, more than 15% of which show up once; more than 20% is in the top ten. Sequenced material: CD8+ T cells from PBMCs. The origin of the receptors is a human donor in good health (CMV status not recorded). Some clones in this sample may be carry-over from other donors' samples.

This clonotype was recorded a few times. This chain connects TRBV6-1 to TRBJ1-1; unclear D gene. CDR3 length: 14 amino acids. Germline CDR1 is MNHNS and CDR2 is SASEGT. Trimming took 3 bases from V and 5 from J, leaving 13 bases between them. CDR3 amino acids: CASSEATHGTEAFF. DNA of the CDR3: TGTGCCAGCAGTGAGGCGACTCACGGAACTGAAGCTTTCTTT.

This clonotype was counted between two and nine times. This rearrangement joins TRBV27 to TRBJ2-3; D call uncertain. This CDR3 is built from 15 residues. Trimming pared 2 bases from V and 1 base from J, leaving 10 bases between. CDR1 and CDR2 from the germline V gene are MNHEY and SMNVEV (reference sequence). The CDR3 DNA follows: TGTGCCAGCAGTTTAGGAGCGTGGCGCACAGATACGCAGTATTTT. Translated, it gives CASSLGAWRTDTQYF.

This clonotype was seen more than once but under ten times. The chain is built from TRBV29-1 and TRBJ1-2; D might be TRBD1 (6 bases). Trimming pared 6 bases from V and 3 bases from J, leaving 8 bases between. The length of the CDR3 is 11 residues. Germline assignment: CDR1 SQVTM and CDR2 ANQGSEA. The CDR3 coding sequence is TGCAGCGTGAGGGGGGACTATGGCTACACCTTC. This codes for CSVRGDYGYTF.

This clonotype showed up just a few times. V is TRBV11-1 and J is TRBJ2-7; unclear D gene. Germline V gene sequence: CDR1 SGHAT, CDR2 FQDESV (reference sequence). This CDR3 contains 13 residues. V lost 5 bases, J lost 2 bases, and 10 bases lay in between. The CDR3 protein is CASSMGKTYEQYF. Written as DNA, the CDR3 is TGTGCCAGCAGCATGGGGAAGACCTACGAGCAGTACTTC.

In its sample, this clonotype was seen many times. The rearrangement links TRBV6-1 to TRBJ2-5; D perhaps matches TRBD2 (5 bases). The CDR3 covers 15 residues. V dropped 7 bases and J dropped 2 bases, with 17 bases sitting between them. Germline CDR1 is MNHNS and CDR2 is SASEGT. The CDR3 loop is CASILTVDFQETQYF. As DNA, the CDR3 is TGTGCCAGCATTCTTACCGTGGACTTTCAAGAGACCCAGTACTTC.

This clonotype was picked up a small number of times. This rearrangement joins TRBV28 to TRBJ2-5; D gene unclear. CDR3 length equals 14 residues. CDR1 MDHEN and CDR2 SYDVKM come from the germline V gene. The V gene lost 3 bases and the J gene lost 4 bases, with 12 bases spanning the gap. CDR3 nucleotide sequence: TGTGCCAGCAGTTTCCTGACGGAAAGAGAGACCCAGTACTTC. Translation gives CASSFLTERETQYF. The full variable domain, completed using reference TRBV28 and TRBJ2-5, is DVKVTQSSRYLVKRTGEKVFLECVQDMDHENMFWYRQDPGLGLRLIYFSYDVKMKEKGDIPEGYSVSREKKERFSLILESASTNQTSMYLCASSFLTERETQYFGPGTRLLVL.

In its sample, this clonotype was seen many times. The chain combines TRBV2 with TRBJ2-2; 13 bases align to TRBD2. Germline V gene lookup returns CDR1 SNHLY and CDR2 FYNNEI. The V gene end was trimmed by 6 bases and the J gene end by 0 bases; junction bases not matched to a gene: 4. CDR3 length equals 17 residues. DNA for the CDR3: TGTGCCAGCAGCAAAGGACTAGCGGGAGCGAACACCGGGGAGCTGTTTTTT. It translates to CASSKGLAGANTGELFF.

This clonotype was seen more than once but under ten times. V and J are TRBV28 and TRBJ2-7, with a possible D match to TRBD2 (5 bases). Germline CDR1 and CDR2: MDHEN and SYDVKM. The CDR3 has 13 residues. Between the trimmed V and J ends, which lost 10 bases and 2 bases, there was a span of 15 bases. CDR3 loop: CATHNRGTYEQYF. CDR3 nucleotides: TGTGCCACCCACAACCGGGGAACCTACGAGCAGTACTTC.

Many counts were recorded for this clonotype. This chain joins TRBV7-8 and TRBJ1-5, with 10 bases that match TRBD1. CDR1 and CDR2 from the germline V gene are SGHVS and FQNEAQ. The CDR3 runs 19 residues. J was trimmed by 0 bases and V by 5 bases; bases with no gene match: 13. CDR3 sequence (DNA): TGTGCCAGCAGCGGTGACAGGGGGCGATCCCTTTATAGCAATCAGCCCCAGCATTTT. As protein: CASSGDRGRSLYSNQPQHF. Variable domain in full (rest from reference TRBV7-8 and TRBJ1-5): GAGVSQSPRYKVAKRGQDVALRCDPISGHVSLFWYQQALGQGPEFLTYFQNEAQLDKSGLPSDRFFAERPEGSVSTLKIQRTQQEDSAVYLCASSGDRGRSLYSNQPQHFGDGTRLSIL.

The table lists this clonotype with many counts. The chain's CDR3 is CAISVRGGFDEQYF. The CDR3 DNA reads as TGTGCCATCAGTGTCCGCGGGGGGTTTGACGAGCAGTACTTC. The rearrangement joins TRBV10-3 to TRBJ2-7; TRBD2 agrees at 8 bases. The CDR3 loop spans 14 amino acids. J gave up 5 bases and V 4 bases, and 7 bases lay outside the gene matches. CDR1 ENHRY and CDR2 SYGVKD come from the germline V gene.

Within the sample, this clonotype is large. The chain carries TRBV27 and TRBJ2-3; D is unclear. CDR1 and CDR2 (germline): MNHEY, SMNVEV (reference sequence). Trimming cost V 9 bases and J 5 bases, with 6 bases left between them. The CDR3 has 10 amino acids. CDR3 in DNA: TGTGCCAGTCACGGAGATACGCAGTATTTT. Amino acids: CASHGDTQYF.

In this sample, this clonotype turned up a few times. The genes are TRBV12-3 or TRBV12-4 and TRBJ1-4; D not resolved. There are 12 residues in the CDR3. Trimming shortened V by 7 bases and J by 5 bases, and 8 bases separated the two germline ends. CDR3 bases: TGTGCCAGCACCCAAAGGAATGAAAAACTGTTTTTT. Translated, it gives CASTQRNEKLFF.

This clonotype has ten or more counts. The chain employs TRBV7-2 and TRBJ2-1, with no clear D. Germline CDR1 and CDR2: SGHTA and FQGNSA. This CDR3 region has 11 residues. Between the trimmed V and J ends, which lost 2 bases and 11 bases, there was a span of 7 bases. In nucleotides, the CDR3 is TGTGCCAGCAGCTTATTAGGACAGCAGTTCTTC. The encoded protein is CASSLLGQQFF.

This clonotype was counted ten times or more. This sequence joins TRBV20-1 and TRBJ1-1, with 8 positions matching TRBD1. Germline V gene sequence: CDR1 DFQATT, CDR2 SNEGSKA (reference sequence). The V segment lost 7 bases and the J segment 0 bases; nucleotides outside the gene matches: 7. CDR3 size: 14 residues. CDR3 DNA: TGCAGTGTAGAGACAGGGGAGATGAACACTGAAGCTTTCTTT. This translates into CSVETGEMNTEAFF.

In its sample, this clonotype was seen many times. A read error may account for a junction end that differs from germline. The CDR3 sequence: CASSSGRAETQYF. The DNA of the CDR3 is TGTGCTAGCAGCTCAGGGAGGGCAGAGACCCAGTACTTC. This chain links TRBV7-7 with TRBJ2-5; 7 bases are a match to TRBD2. Looked up from germline, CDR1 is SSHAT and CDR2 is FNYEAQ (reference sequence). The CDR3 sequence is 13 residues long. Drawing the rest from reference TRBV7-7 and TRBJ2-5, the complete variable domain is GAGVSQSPRYKVTKRGQDVTLRCDPISSHATLYWYQQALGQGPEFLTYFNYEAQPDKSGLPSDRFSAERPEGSISTLTIQRTEQRDSAMYRCASSSGRAETQYFGPGTRLLVL.

The genes are TRBV19 and TRBJ2-7; possibly TRBD2 for D (5 bases). The V end lost 2 bases, the J end lost 0 bases, and 17 bases lay between the germline ends. The CDR3 contains 17 residues. Germline V gene lookup returns CDR1 LNHDA and CDR2 SQIVND (reference sequence). The CDR3 DNA sequence: TGTGCCAGTAGTATAACCGGAACGGAGGCCCACTCCTACGAGCAGTACTTC. Its translation is CASSITGTEAHSYEQYF.

The chain couples TRBV19 to TRBJ2-1; D tentatively reads TRBD1 or TRBD2 (5 bases each). The CDR3 is made up of 15 amino acids. Germline V CDR1 and CDR2: LNHDA, SQIVND (reference sequence). Trimming stripped 9 bases from V and 5 bases from J, with 20 bases between. This CDR3 is CASHKGPGTHNEQFF. The CDR3 nucleotides read TGTGCCAGCCATAAGGGGCCCGGGACCCACAATGAGCAGTTCTTC. The complete variable domain, with remaining parts taken from reference TRBV19 and TRBJ2-1, reads DGGITQSPKYLFRKEGQNVTLSCEQNLNHDAMYWYRQDPGQGLRLIYYSQIVNDFQKGDIAEGYSVSREKKESFPLTVTSAQKNPTAFYLCASHKGPGTHNEQFFGPGTRLTVL.

This clonotype was observed a few times. The chain uses TRBV6-2 or TRBV6-3 and TRBJ2-3; 7 nucleotides match TRBD2. The V and J ends lost 5 bases and 4 bases, in that order; junction bases with no gene match: 9. The V gene's germline CDR1 is MNHEY and CDR2 SVGEGT. CDR3 length equals 15 residues. The CDR3 nucleotides are TGTGCCAGCAGTGGAGGCGGGAGAAGCGCAGATACGCAGTATTTT. Translated: CASSGGGRSADTQYF.

This clonotype was counted many times. This sequence joins TRBV10-3 and TRBJ2-7; D perhaps matches TRBD2 (5 bases). Per germline, CDR1 ENHRY and CDR2 SYGVKD. The CDR3 loop spans 17 amino acids. With 6 bases removed from V and 0 bases from J, the gap between germline ends came to 21 bases. The CDR3 protein is CAISLYSGTESSYEQYF. The CDR3 DNA reads TGTGCCATCAGCTTATATTCGGGAACGGAAAGCTCCTACGAGCAGTACTTC.

This clonotype was counted many times. V gene TRBV28 combines with J gene TRBJ2-5; TRBD1 is a possible D gene (5 bases). Germline V gives CDR1 MDHEN, CDR2 SYDVKM. Between the trimmed V and J ends, which lost 6 bases and 2 bases, there was a span of 16 bases. The CDR3 is 15 amino acids. CDR3 sequence (DNA): TGTGCCAGCAGGATTGCAGGGCTGGGGCAAGAGACCCAGTACTTC. Translated, it gives CASRIAGLGQETQYF.